This T cell receptor beta chain was captured in a study of blood T cell repertoires in COVID-19. Overall study context: The analysed material was cDNA or gDNA that came from T cells, B-cell-depleted T cells, or PBMCs.

CDR1 and CDR2 (germline): SGDLS, YYNGEE. V lost 0 bases and J 8 bases, leaving 20 bases between the germline ends. CDR3 size: 16 residues. The assay was immunoSEQ multiplex PCR, and TCRdb's table has in-frame clones only and misses some. This table holds 30,000 to 45,000 clones, 65% to 85% found once. The V call is TRBV9, the J call TRBJ1-2; D ambiguous. The specimen was peripheral blood. The sequence came from an elderly man with active or convalescent COVID-19. The CDR3 bases are TGTGCCAGCAGCGTAGATAGGTTGGAGTTATCAAGGGGCTACACCTTC. This gives the protein CASSVDRLELSRGYTF.